This is a list of T cell receptor beta chains from one sample in a study of shared clonotypes between healthy human individuals. The data were produced by immunoSEQ multiplex PCR, yet TCRdb's version contains in-frame clones alone and is incomplete. The sample lists 1.4 million to 1.5 million clones, around 97% occurring once. Sequencing was performed on naive CD4+ T cells sorted from blood. The receptors come from a man aged 30 to 45 in good health. Both conserved end residues are part of each CDR3. Each record gives: clone size, D gene, V gene, CDR3 length, J gene, CDR3 protein, CDR3 DNA. D genes are given only for firm matches. Clone size is not always given. Where it is, it says once, few, many or a class for expanded clones.

NA,NA,TRBV5-1,14,TRBJ2-3,CASSPGARTDTQYF,TGCGCCAGCAGTCCGGGGGCCCGCACAGATACGCAGTATTTT
NA,NA,TRBV28,12,TRBJ2-7,CASSPIFYEQYF,TGTGCCAGCAGTCCAATATTCTACGAGCAGTACTTC
NA,NA,TRBV18,17,TRBJ1-2,CASSPRATHSSNYGYTF,TGTGCCAGCTCACCACGGGCCACTCACTCTTCTAACTATGGCTACACCTTC
few,NA,TRBV18,12,TRBJ2-5,CASSLYQETQYF,TGTGCCAGCTCACTATACCAAGAGACCCAGTACTTC
NA,NA,TRBV2,15,TRBJ2-1,CASRDSSSSYNEQFF,TGTGCCAGCAGGGACTCCTCGAGCTCCTACAATGAGCAGTTCTTC
NA,NA,TRBV28,11,TRBJ1-2,CASSDSPRETF,TGTGCCAGCTCGGACAGCCCCCGGGAGACCTTC
NA,NA,TRBV9,15,TRBJ1-1,CASSGVVGANTEAFF,TGTGCCAGCAGCGGGGTCGTGGGAGCTAACACTGAAGCTTTCTTT
NA,TRBD1,TRBV7-3,14,TRBJ2-1,CASSPGTGYNEQFF,TGTGCCAGCAGCCCCGGGACAGGATACAATGAGCAGTTCTTC
NA,NA,TRBV19,14,TRBJ2-2,CASSRDVYTGELFF,TGTGCCAGTAGTAGGGACGTATACACCGGGGAGCTGTTTTTT
NA,NA,TRBV7-8,14,TRBJ2-2,CASSLVQNTGELFF,TGTGCCAGCAGCTTAGTACAGAACACCGGGGAGCTGTTTTTT
NA,TRBD2,TRBV18,16,TRBJ2-3,CASSPLPGLVPDTQYF,TGTGCCAGCTCACCACTCCCGGGACTAGTTCCAGATACGCAGTATTTT
NA,NA,TRBV11-3,16,TRBJ2-6,CASRKGNGSGANVLTF,TGTGCCAGCAGGAAGGGAAATGGCTCTGGGGCCAACGTCCTGACTTTC
NA,TRBD2,TRBV7-2,17,TRBJ2-3,CASSSRGAGGPTDTQYF,TGTGCCAGCAGTTCAAGGGGGGCGGGAGGTCCCACAGATACGCAGTATTTT
NA,TRBD2,TRBV6-6,13,TRBJ2-1,CASKVAGGNEQFF,TGTGCCAGCAAGGTAGCGGGGGGGAATGAGCAGTTCTTC
NA,TRBD2,TRBV6-5,15,TRBJ2-2,CASSYSGLEVGELFF,TGTGCCAGCAGTTACTCAGGACTAGAAGTCGGGGAGCTGTTTTTT
once,TRBD2,TRBV4-1,17,TRBJ2-2,CASSQPPAGVYTGELFF,TGCGCCAGCAGCCAACCCCCGGCGGGAGTTTACACCGGGGAGCTGTTTTTT
once,NA,TRBV5-4,14,TRBJ1-4,CASSLAGTNEKLFF,TGTGCCAGCAGCTTGGCGGGGACTAATGAAAAACTGTTTTTT
few,NA,TRBV11-2,11,TRBJ2-5,CASSLSSNKYF,TGTGCCAGCAGCTTATCTAGTAACAAGTACTTC
once,NA,TRBV11-2,16,TRBJ2-1,CASTSNRGLQYNEQFF,TGTGCCAGCACGTCCAACCGGGGGTTGCAATACAATGAGCAGTTCTTC
NA,NA,TRBV5-5,16,TRBJ2-6,CATDARLGSGANVLTF,TGTGCCACAGACGCCCGATTGGGCTCTGGGGCCAACGTCCTGACTTTC
NA,NA,TRBV5-1,15,TRBJ2-5,CASSLGDLPEETQYF,TGCGCCAGCAGCTTGGGGGACTTACCGGAAGAGACCCAGTACTTC
NA,NA,TRBV10-3,14,TRBJ2-7,CAIALLAGSGEQYF,TGTGCCATCGCACTTCTGGCGGGGTCCGGGGAGCAGTACTTC
NA,NA,TRBV28,14,TRBJ2-7,CASSFFAGPYEQYF,TGTGCCAGCAGTTTCTTCGCAGGGCCCTACGAGCAGTACTTC
NA,NA,TRBV5-4,15,TRBJ2-5,CASSLAPGVRETQYF,TGTGCCAGCAGCTTGGCGCCGGGAGTGAGGGAGACCCAGTACTTC
NA,TRBD1,TRBV4-3,15,TRBJ2-1,CASREGQGAWNEQFF,TGCGCCAGCAGAGAAGGACAGGGGGCTTGGAATGAGCAGTTCTTC
NA,TRBD1,TRBV7-2,12,TRBJ1-1,CASSAGGAEAFF,TGTGCCAGCAGCGCAGGGGGCGCTGAAGCTTTCTTT
NA,NA,TRBV9,14,TRBJ2-3,CASSFRAEGDTQYF,TGTGCCAGCAGCTTCCGGGCAGAGGGCGATACGCAGTATTTT
NA,NA,TRBV5-8,12,TRBJ2-3,CASSLLTDTQYF,TGTGCCAGCAGCTTGCTGACAGATACGCAGTATTTT
NA,TRBD1,TRBV5-4,13,TRBJ2-5,CASSKDRQETQYF,TGTGCCAGCAGTAAGGACAGGCAAGAGACCCAGTACTTC
NA,NA,TRBV5-4,14,TRBJ1-2,CASSPDRLSYGYTF,TGTGCCAGCAGCCCCGACAGGCTCTCCTATGGCTACACCTTC
NA,NA,TRBV10-2,15,TRBJ2-3,CASSPPMGWTDTQYF,TGCGCCAGCAGTCCTCCGATGGGCTGGACAGATACGCAGTATTTT
NA,TRBD2,TRBV29-1,14,TRBJ2-1,CSVGGTSAYNEQFF,TGCAGCGTTGGAGGGACTAGCGCTTACAATGAGCAGTTCTTC
NA,TRBD1,TRBV7-2,16,TRBJ2-5,CASSRHGTVTQETQYF,TGTGCCAGCAGCCGGCACGGGACAGTCACGCAAGAGACCCAGTACTTC
NA,TRBD1,TRBV6-5,15,TRBJ2-7,CASSYVGQGAGEQYF,TGTGCCAGCAGTTATGTTGGACAGGGGGCGGGCGAGCAGTACTTC
NA,TRBD1,TRBV5-1,15,TRBJ2-3,CASSLRTGTTDTQYF,TGCGCCAGCAGCTTAAGGACAGGGACCACAGATACGCAGTATTTT
NA,TRBD2,TRBV10-1,15,TRBJ2-5,CASSEGTSGKETQYF,TGCGCCAGCAGTGAGGGGACTAGCGGGAAAGAGACCCAGTACTTC
NA,TRBD2,TRBV19,14,TRBJ2-3,CASSITGGTDTQYF,TGTGCCAGTAGTATCACGGGAGGAACAGATACGCAGTATTTT
NA,NA,TRBV5-8,13,TRBJ2-7,CASSLAPLYEQYF,TGTGCCAGCAGCTTGGCCCCCCTTTACGAGCAGTACTTC
once,TRBD1,TRBV7-9,13,TRBJ2-1,CASSPRQGLVQFF,TGTGCCAGCAGCCCGCGACAGGGTTTGGTGCAGTTCTTC
NA,NA,TRBV2,14,TRBJ1-1,CASSVEGGDTEAFF,TGTGCCAGCAGTGTTGAGGGAGGTGACACTGAAGCTTTCTTT
NA,TRBD1,TRBV7-9,18,TRBJ1-5,CASSLGSTGGDRGQPQHF,TGTGCCAGCAGCTTAGGATCCACTGGCGGGGACAGGGGTCAGCCCCAGCATTTT
NA,TRBD1,TRBV28,14,TRBJ1-2,CASSSHGTGAGYTF,TGTGCCAGCAGTTCCCACGGGACAGGGGCTGGCTACACCTTC
NA,TRBD2,TRBV5-5,17,TRBJ2-2,CASSLAGAGVSAGELFF,TGTGCCAGCAGCTTGGCTGGGGCGGGAGTAAGCGCCGGGGAGCTGTTTTTT
NA,NA,TRBV7-2,13,TRBJ1-5,CASSLRRDQPQHF,TGTGCCAGCAGCTTACGGCGGGATCAGCCCCAGCATTTT
once,TRBD2,TRBV7-2,15,TRBJ2-5,CASSLPGGMRETQYF,TGTGCCAGCAGCTTACCGGGAGGGATGAGAGAGACCCAGTACTTC
NA,TRBD1,TRBV19,18,TRBJ1-5,CASSPQVGAGGTNQPQHF,TGTGCCAGTAGTCCCCAAGTAGGAGCAGGGGGGACAAATCAGCCCCAGCATTTT